There are a few counts of the clone carrying this T cell receptor beta chain. Its antigen is as yet unknown. Expressed TCRB transcripts were sequenced because the entire RNA isolate underwent reverse transcription. Profiling relied on immunoSEQ multiplex PCR, and the TCRdb table lists in-frame clones only, not all of them. This table has 450,000 or so clones, roughly 11% appearing once. CDR1 and CDR2 from the germline V gene are LGHNA and YSLEER. Between the trimmed V and J ends, which lost 4 bases and 7 bases, there was a span of 16 bases. The CDR3 runs 15 residues. The source of the sample is a study of beta chain features in type 1 diabetes. For the study at large: Age and gender were similar between patients and healthy donors, as were cell yields.

Points from the study as a whole: In cDNA sequencing, cells with high TCR expression could be over-represented.

Researchers reported sorting CD4+ naive, central memory, regulatory and stem cell-like memory cells via CD45RO/CCR7/CD25/CD127/CD95/CD27. Sequencing input: naive CD4+ T cells from blood. This chain connects TRBV4-3 to TRBJ1-4; weak D call: TRBD1 (6 bases). The source of this sequence is a woman aged 18-29 years in good health. The DNA for the CDR3 is TGCGCCAGCAGCCCCCGAGGGGGGGCTGGTGAAAAACTGTTTTTT. Its translation is CASSPRGGAGEKLFF.